This is a list of T cell receptor beta chains from one sample in a study of blood T cells in healthy people across ages. From the 5' RACE reads, TCRdb called clonotypes with MiXCR, one entry per CDR3 protein. This table has fewer than 700,000 distinct CDR3 sequences, around 43% appearing once. The material sequenced was blood. All receptors come from an elderly man in good health. Each CDR3 is given with its conserved first and last residue. D genes are given only for firm matches. Where a row states a size, it is once, few, many or the class of an expanded clone; other rows omit it.

J gene,V gene,clone size,D gene,CDR3 DNA,CDR3 protein
TRBJ2-3,TRBV7-2,many,TRBD2,TGTGCCAATCGAGCGGGGGAGAGCACAGATACGCAGTATTTT,CANRAGESTDTQYF
TRBJ2-7,TRBV4-1,few,TRBD1,TGCGCCAGCAGCCAACAGGGGGCGTTTTCCTACGAGCAGTACTTC,CASSQQGAFSYEQYF
TRBJ2-4,TRBV14,-,-,TGTGCCAGCAGCCAAGCGAGGGGGAGGGGAAACATTCAGTACTTC,CASSQARGRGNIQYF
TRBJ1-4,TRBV27,-,-,TGTGCCAGCAGGGGGGGCAGGCAAAATGAAAAACTGTTTTTT,CASRGGRQNEKLFF
TRBJ2-7,TRBV4-3,-,TRBD2,TGCGCCAGCAGCCAAGAGACTAGCGTGAGCTCCTACGAGCAGTACTTC,CASSQETSVSSYEQYF
TRBJ1-2,TRBV6-5,-,-,TGTGCCAGCAGTTACTCCCCTACAGGGACGGGCGGCTACACCTTC,CASSYSPTGTGGYTF
TRBJ2-5,TRBV20-1,few,-,TGCAGTGCTAGAGATGGGGATGGTAAGGCAACGGGTCGGTACTTC,CSARDGDGKATGRYF
TRBJ2-1,TRBV5-1,few,TRBD2,TGCGCCAGCAGCTTGGGCCGGCGGGGGGGTAATGAGCAGTTCTTC,CASSLGRRGGNEQFF
TRBJ2-7,TRBV7-2,few,-,TGTGCCAGCAGCCTAAGACCGGGATTAGCGGTCTACGAGCAGTACTTC,CASSLRPGLAVYEQYF
TRBJ2-7,TRBV11-2,many,TRBD1,TGTGCCAGCAGCTGGACAGGGGGCTCCTACGAGCAGTACTTC,CASSWTGGSYEQYF
TRBJ2-2,TRBV6-5,few,TRBD1,TGTGCCAGCAGTTACTACGGACAGGGAGGCACCGGGGAGCTGTTTTTT,CASSYYGQGGTGELFF
TRBJ1-2,TRBV9,few,-,TGTGCCAGCAGCGTAGATGGACAGAGCAACTATGGCTACACCTTC,CASSVDGQSNYGYTF
TRBJ1-4,TRBV6-1,-,TRBD1,TGTGCCAGCAGGGAAGCGCTTCAGGGGGCGCGAGAAAAACTGTTTTTT,CASREALQGAREKLFF
TRBJ2-5,TRBV6-2/TRBV6-3,-,TRBD1,TGTGCCAGCGGCACAGGGGGCAGGAAGACCCAGTACTTC,CASGTGGRKTQYF
TRBJ1-2,TRBV5-1,many,-,TGCGCCAGCAGCTTGGACCCCGGGACGAATGGCTACACCTTC,CASSLDPGTNGYTF
TRBJ2-7,TRBV9,-,-,TGTGCCAGCAGTCCGGGGGACTCAAGGGTCGAGCAGTACTTC,CASSPGDSRVEQYF
TRBJ2-5,TRBV6-2/TRBV6-3,-,-,TGTGCCAGCAGCTCCCTCGTGGCGGGGTCCGGACAAGAGACCCAGTACTTC,CASSSLVAGSGQETQYF
TRBJ1-5,TRBV20-1,once,TRBD1,TGCAGTGCTGTCTGGGACAGGGGAAATAGCAATCAGCCCCAGCATTTT,CSAVWDRGNSNQPQHF
TRBJ2-7,TRBV7-9,few,-,TGTGCCAGCAGCCAGAGCGGTTTCTCCTACGAGCAGTACTTC,CASSQSGFSYEQYF
TRBJ1-5,TRBV6-2/TRBV6-3,-,-,TGTGCCAGCAGTTACACGGGGGCCCCCTTGGCCCAGCATTTT,CASSYTGAPLAQHF
TRBJ2-7,TRBV5-5,many,TRBD1,TGTGCCAGCAGCGTGACAGGGTCAGCGTACGAGCAGTACTTC,CASSVTGSAYEQYF
TRBJ2-7,TRBV27,-,-,TGTGCCAGCAGTCGTGAGTTAACTGCAACCTACGAGCAGTACTTC,CASSRELTATYEQYF
TRBJ2-1,TRBV27,-,-,TGTGCCAGCAGTTCCATGGGCAGTTACTCCTACAAGGAGCAGTTCTTC,CASSSMGSYSYKEQFF
TRBJ2-7,TRBV29-1,many,TRBD2,TGCAGCGTTGATAGTGAGACTAGCGATATCCTCTCCTACAATGAGCAGTACTTC,CSVDSETSDILSYNEQYF
TRBJ2-5,TRBV4-2,many,-,TGTGCCAGCAGCCAAAATGGGGCAGAAGAGACCCAGTACTTC,CASSQNGAEETQYF
TRBJ2-5,TRBV4-3,once,TRBD1,TGCGCCGGCAGCCAAGATTACAGGGGGCAAGAGACCCAGTACTTC,CAGSQDYRGQETQYF
TRBJ2-6,TRBV20-1,-,-,TGCAGTGCTACCCGTAGGTCTGGGGCCAACGTCCTGACTTTC,CSATRRSGANVLTF
TRBJ1-1,TRBV20-1,few,TRBD1,TGCAGTGCTAGTTTGCCAGGGGGGGTCACTGAAGCTTTCTTT,CSASLPGGVTEAFF
TRBJ2-2,TRBV9,-,-,TGTGCCAGCAGCGCCATAGACAGTACGAACACCGGGGAGCTGTTTTTT,CASSAIDSTNTGELFF